The T cell receptor (beta chain) under discussion was sequenced for a study of T cells in Graves' hyperthyroidism and ophthalmopathy. About the study: Peripheral blood collection took place at initial diagnosis, before any treatment.

Diagnosis relied on clinical symptoms, serum thyroxine and TRAb, thyroid ultrasound and orbital computed tomography. This clonotype was seen at least ten times. The target antigen is unknown. Study-wide results and caveats: It was a median about seven months before onset that the model predicted ophthalmopathy. Blood also contained most expanded thyroid clonotypes above 0.001.

Amplification of TCR beta CDR3 regions used RNA as the template. HTBI primers were employed in a first-round RT-PCR of the TCR CDR3. From the multiplex PCR reads, TCRdb called clonotypes with MiXCR, one entry per CDR3 protein. The sample lists around 450,000 distinct CDR3 sequences, approximately 14% occurring once. The V end lost 0 bases, the J end lost 1 base, and 7 bases lay between the germline ends. The CDR3 extends over 15 amino acids. V gene TRBV12-3 or TRBV12-4 combines with J gene TRBJ1-5; D unclear. Material: blood. The receptor's source is a woman in her late teens or twenties with Graves' hyperthyroidism. The CDR3: CASSLADRSNQPQHF. DNA for the CDR3: TGTGCCAGCAGTTTAGCAGATAGGAGCAATCAGCCCCAGCATTTT.